Included here is one T cell receptor (delta chain) sequence, with context. What it recognizes is unknown. With only one base between it and a far larger clone, this is likely a read error. In the same sample, other DNA sequences code for this CDR3. CDR3 length: 21 amino acids. J lost 2 bases, V lost 6 bases, and 20 bases had no gene match. Germline CDR1 reads TSWWSYY; CDR2 reads QGS. TCRdb reran clone calling via CATT on the multiplex PCR reads. The sample includes tens of thousands of delta-chain clones, approximately 0.96% seen only once; the top ten take more than 9%. This entry is derived from a study of γδ T cells in repeated Plasmodium falciparum infection. On the study more broadly: Malian children with intense seasonal malaria exposure were compared with matched Australian children. The study, taken as a whole, reports: Waves of new clonotype selection appeared after repeated controlled infections in Vdelta2-negative, largely Vdelta1+, gammadelta T cells. Donors in Mali lived in a small rural village, largely one ethnic group.

Flow sorting of PBMC yielded separate Vgamma9/Vdelta2+ and Vdelta2-negative gammadelta T cell populations for bulk repertoire analysis. Sequencing input: gamma-delta T cells from blood. The TCR was taken from a pool of human donors (malaria-infected and uninfected, not separated). The genes are TRDV1 and TRDJ2; TRDD3 matches at 11 bases. The CDR3 bases are TGTGCTCTTGGTCCCTATCCTACGTTTAGTGGGGGATACGGCTTGACAGCACAACTCTTCTTT. It specifies CALGPYPTFSGGYGLTAQLFF.